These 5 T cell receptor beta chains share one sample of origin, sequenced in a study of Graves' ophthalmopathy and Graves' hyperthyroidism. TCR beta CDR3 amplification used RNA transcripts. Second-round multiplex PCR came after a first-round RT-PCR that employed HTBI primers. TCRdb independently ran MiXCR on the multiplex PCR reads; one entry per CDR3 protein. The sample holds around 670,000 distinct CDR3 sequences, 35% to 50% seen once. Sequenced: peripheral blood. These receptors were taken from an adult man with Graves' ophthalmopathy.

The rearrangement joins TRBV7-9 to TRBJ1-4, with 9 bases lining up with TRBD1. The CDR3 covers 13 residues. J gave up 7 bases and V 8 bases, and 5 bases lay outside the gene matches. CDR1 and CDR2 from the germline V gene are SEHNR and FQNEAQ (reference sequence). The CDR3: CASVGQGGEKLFF. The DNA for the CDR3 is TGTGCCAGCGTGGGACAGGGTGGTGAAAAACTGTTTTTT.

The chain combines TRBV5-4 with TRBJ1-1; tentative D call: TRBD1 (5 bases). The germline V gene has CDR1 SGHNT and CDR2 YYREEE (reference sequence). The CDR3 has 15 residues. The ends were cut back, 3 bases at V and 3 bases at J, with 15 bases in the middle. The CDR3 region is CASSSGQGLDTEAFF. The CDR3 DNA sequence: TGTGCCAGCAGCTCAGGGCAGGGATTGGACACTGAAGCTTTCTTT.

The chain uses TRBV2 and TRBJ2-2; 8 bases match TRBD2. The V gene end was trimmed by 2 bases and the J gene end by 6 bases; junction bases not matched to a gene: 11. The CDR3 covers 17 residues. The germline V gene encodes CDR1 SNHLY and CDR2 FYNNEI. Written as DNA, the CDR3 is TGTGCCAGCAGTGAACATGGTAGCGGGGCCCCGTCCGGGGAGCTGTTTTTT. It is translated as CASSEHGSGAPSGELFF.

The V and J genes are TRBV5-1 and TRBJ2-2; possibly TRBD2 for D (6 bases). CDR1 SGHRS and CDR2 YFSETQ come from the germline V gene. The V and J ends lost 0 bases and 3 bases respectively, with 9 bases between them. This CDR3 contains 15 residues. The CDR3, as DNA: TGCGCCAGCAGCTTGGGCGGGGTAGACACCGGGGAGCTGTTTTTT. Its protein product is CASSLGGVDTGELFF.

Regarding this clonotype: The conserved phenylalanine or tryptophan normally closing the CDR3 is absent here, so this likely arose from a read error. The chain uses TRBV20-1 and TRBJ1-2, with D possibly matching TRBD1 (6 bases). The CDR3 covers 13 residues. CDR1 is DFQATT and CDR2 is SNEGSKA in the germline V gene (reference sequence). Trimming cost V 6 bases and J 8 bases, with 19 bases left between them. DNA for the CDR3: TGCAGTGCACAGAATCCAAAAACAGGGGGCTACACCGTC. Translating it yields CSAQNPKTGGYTV.